The following is a TCR beta chain sequence with its context. Its target antigen remains unknown. It has no much larger one-base neighbor in the sample; base qualities were not kept. The sample originates from a study of shared clonotypes between healthy human individuals (dated by TCRdb to 2019 to 2021). Study-wide context: The cohort included a few men and a couple of women between 18 and 49 years of age. Different laboratories and diverse techniques were used to prepare libraries and sequence TCR repertoires, to increase sequencing depth and limit assay-specific biases. Blood TCR repertoires of 5 or 6 healthy adults were deeply sequenced to estimate repertoire size and the extent of clonotype sharing between individuals. Between about 0.9 and 9 billion PBMCs per donor were obtained by leukapheresis. Per donor, three plates each were used for CD4 naive and CD4 memory, two for CD8 naive, and one for CD8 memory.

Including the terminal cysteine and phenylalanine, the CDR3 comprises 15 residues. Left in the record is the CDR3 DNA by itself, 45 bases read in frame from the first base. Cut back by 8 bases and 0 bases, the V and J ends lie 13 bases apart. CDR1 and CDR2 are read off the germline V gene as SGHAT and FQNNGV. Study-level results and caveats: Across a few donors, about 4.5% of naive CD4, 3% to 3.5% of naive CD8, 2.3% of memory CD4, and about 0.4% of memory CD8 clonotypes were shared. The genetic and exposure-history diversity represented was limited by the small number of donors. Sampling was restricted to blood, and TCR repertoires in tissues likely differ from the TCR repertoires found in blood. Larger estimated clonotype richness was generally found for naive subsets than for memory subsets. Pairwise subsampling indicated that sequencing depth was expected to affect the degree of clonotype sharing among donors. Compared with non-shared clonotypes, the clonotypes found in all four sorted-subset donors had higher generation probabilities. Incomplete sequencing was indicated by rarefaction of sorted-subset datasets, despite the large sequencing depth.

Donors were healthy HIV-negative adults with no recently reported acute infections or vaccinations. Every donor was a Caucasian adult living in Nashville, Tennessee, USA. CD4+ T cells were enriched by magnetic negative selection; naive cells were then positively selected on CD45RA, and the negative fraction formed the memory subset. Blood was obtained by leukapheresis, after which PBMCs were separated by Ficoll-Histopaque density gradient centrifugation and cryopreserved in liquid nitrogen vapor phase. Analytical flow cytometry was used to check the purity and quantity of each magnetically sorted T cell population. From each sorted fraction, genomic DNA was isolated and quantified by UV absorbance on a Nanodrop 2000c. Using the deep immunoSEQ assay, TCR CDR3 regions were amplified from genomic DNA by multiplex PCR. Extracted genomic DNA from each cell subset was distributed evenly across all wells of several immunoSEQ 96-well plates, and each plate was treated as a replicate. For sorted subsets, around 200 ng genomic DNA, equal to 30,000 or so T cell genomes, was loaded into each replicate PCR. Purified libraries were quantified with a Qubit 3.0 fluorometer, sized on a Bioanalyzer 2100, and re-quantified with the KAPA Library Quantification kit. Every immunoSEQ 96-well plate was sequenced on a separate single-read 150-cycle Illumina NextSeq 550 flow cell. The source study handled its data this way. Because the immunoSEQ output included only junctional sequences and no quality scores, the filtering could not be the same as the filtering used for full-length reads. Sequences were annotated with PyIR, a Python wrapper for IgBLAST v1.9, using IMGT germline references to assign V/J genes and CDR3. Reads with weak V/J assignments (E-value above 1e-6), missing CDR3, stop codons, out-of-frame junctions, or ambiguous translated residues were removed. V3J clonotypes were defined as sequences sharing the same inferred V gene, J gene, and CDR3 amino acid sequence. Percentage overlap between repertoires was computed as shared unique clonotypes divided by the size of the smaller repertoire. Repertoire richness was assessed with RTK rarefaction, the Chao1 estimator, and Recon v2.1 estimates of unobserved clonotypes. Generation probabilities for all TCRbeta clonotypes obtained by the gDNA method from a handful of donors were computed using OLGA. This is the immuneACCESS table as TCRdb keeps it, with only in-frame sequences that have V and J called. A part of the clones is gone; compared with another copy, unresolved V genes explain less than half, and the rest is unexplained. V and J calls and clone size follow that table, whereas D and trimming were derived from the DNA. In all, the sample holds millions of clones, and about 92% of those were seen once. Of the sample, around 0.14% falls within the top ten clones.

This receptor was obtained from a man between 18 and 29 years old in good health. This chain is built from TRBV11-2 and TRBJ2-2; TRBD1 is a weak D gene call, 6 bases matching. The sample comprised naive CD4+ T cells sorted from blood. What the cell subset or site label conveys for this sample: CD45RA+ positively selected. The base sequence is TGTGCCAGCGAGGGGGACCCTCCGAACACCGGGGAGCTGTTTTTT. Its protein product is CASEGDPPNTGELFF. Beyond the CDR3, the reference TRBV11-2 and TRBJ2-2 genes provide the residues; the full variable domain reads: EAGVAQSPRYKIIEKRQSVAFWCNPISGHATLYWYQQILGQGPKLLIQFQNNGVVDDSQLPKDRFSAERLKGVDSTLKIQPAKLEDSAVYLCASEGDPPNTGELFFGEGSRLTVL.